Described below is a single T cell receptor (beta chain) sequence and its context. This clonotype has a handful of counts. The antigen it binds to is not known. Nothing much larger sits one base from this clone, and base qualities are not available. This entry belongs to a study of blood T cells in healthy people across ages (dated by TCRdb to between 2015 and 2017). With regard to the full study: In model experiments, roughly one uniquely barcoded TCR beta cDNA molecule per two T cells was captured by template switching. Age-related changes in TCR beta repertoire diversity were measured in the study by deep sequencing normalized with unique cDNA molecular identifiers. The donors were divided into four age groups: young (average 16 years), middle-aged (about 39), aged (62) and long-lived (roughly 82). Donors of different ages were randomly distributed across sequencing lanes to avoid experimental bias. Two additional independent replicas of 1 million unique cDNA reads from the same blood draw were analyzed for two donors (one aged 18 to 30 and one aged 80 or older). Study-level results and caveats: Because donor CMV infection status was unknown, age-related changes in expanded clonotypes were potentially confounded. A strong correlation was found between observed TCR beta diversity and the percentage of naive T cells measured by flow cytometry. As age increased, observed TCR beta diversity per million T cells dropped in a roughly linear way, and a significant reduction was already evident by age 40. Compared with the aged group, the long-lived group had more naive CD4+ T cells, fewer expanded clones and increased TCR diversity, suggesting age selection. Conclusive comparison of naive and antigen-experienced compartments was prevented by the profiling of bulk unsorted PBMCs. Estimates of total diversity from one million sequenced T cells were regarded as lower bounds and underestimates.

The germline V gene sets CDR1 to ENHRY and CDR2 to SYGVKD. Including cysteine and phenylalanine, the CDR3 has 13 amino acids. The kept DNA is CDR3 alone, 39 bases in frame from the first base. A distance of 15 bases separates the germline ends of V and J, which lose 3 bases and 12 bases respectively. Library preparation used 5' RACE. Sequenced on an Illumina HiSeq 2500. A second PCR of about 6 to 12 cycles was performed with a sample-barcoded 5' primer and a J-beta primer mix. A unique molecular identifier was introduced onto each TCR beta cDNA molecule by a template-switch 5' adaptor carrying 12 random nucleotides. Each sample yielded at least 2.5 million CDR3-containing paired-end reads. The Mint cDNA synthesis kit, primed by a TRBC-specific oligonucleotide, was used to synthesize first-strand cDNA from all RNA. After uracil-DNA glycosylase treatment, a first 18-cycle PCR used universal primers M1SS and BC2_uni_R on all cDNA. The original methods were these. For normalization, 1 million high-quality reads were randomly selected from each sample, with every read carrying a distinct molecular identifier. Reads with shared molecular identifiers were discarded instead of being binned into consensus sequences. MiTCR, set to a Q25 quality threshold and the strictest error-elimination algorithm, was used for CDR3 identification, clonotype clustering and error correction. Lower-bound total TCR beta diversity was estimated with a nonparametric unseen species model using Euler transformation. Using fastp at Q25 and MiXCR, TCRdb reprocessed the public reads and kept productive beta chains. Rows are combined by CDR3 protein, so each entry shows the most common genes and DNA. The authors' filters were not applied to this entry. The sample table holds around 800,000 distinct CDR3 sequences, of which 40% to 65% were seen once. The leading ten clones occupy around 41% of the sample.

Donors were 35 to 40 systemically healthy Caucasian individuals from Russia aged roughly 6 to 100 years. Around 10 milliliters of peripheral blood were collected from each donor into EDTA-treated Vacutainer tubes. Ficoll-Paque density-gradient centrifugation was used to isolate PBMCs, with at least 6.5 million obtained per sample. Total RNA was extracted from PBMCs with Trizol reagent, with at least 5.5 micrograms obtained per sample. For every donor, an aliquot of PBMCs went through flow cytometry to measure the percentages of naive CD45RAhigh/CD27high T cells. The rearrangement combines TRBV10-3 with TRBJ2-1; TRBD1 is a weak D gene call, 6 bases matching. This TCR came from a man older than 75 in good health. Sequencing input: blood. The CDR3 is CAISDRQAVGQFF. The DNA sequence is given as TGTGCCATCAGTGACAGACAGGCGGTGGGGCAGTTCTTC.